The rows below give T cell receptor beta chains drawn from one sample of a study of identical twins. A single record per CDR3 protein comes from TCRdb applying MiXCR to the 5' RACE reads. The sample has about 660,000 distinct CDR3 sequences, around 8.6% seen once; the top ten hold approximately 0.89%. These data were likewise used in another study, on yellow fever vaccine responses in identical twins.

The sample was PBMCs. These receptors all stem from a young woman in good health. Both conserved end residues are part of each CDR3. Fields, in order: clone size, D gene, J gene, V gene, CDR3 protein, CDR3 DNA. D genes are given only for firm matches. Rows may omit the clone size; those that give it use once, few, many or a size class.

few . TRBJ2-2 TRBV7-9 CASSPAGSGELFF TGTGCCAGCAGCCCAGCAGGATCCGGGGAGCTGTTTTTT
many . TRBJ2-1 TRBV28 CASGLHRAAEQFF TGTGCCAGCGGACTACACCGGGCTGCGGAGCAGTTCTTC
few . TRBJ2-5 TRBV2 CASSAGSEGAQETQYF TGTGCCAGCAGTGCAGGCTCGGAGGGGGCCCAAGAGACCCAGTACTTC
. TRBD2 TRBJ2-7 TRBV30 CAWTAGGSIAAIREQYF TGTGCCTGGACGGCGGGGGGCAGCATAGCCGCGATAAGGGAGCAGTACTTC
. TRBD1 TRBJ2-5 TRBV27 CASSLWTGSGETQYF TGTGCCAGCAGTTTGTGGACAGGGTCGGGAGAGACCCAGTACTTC
. . TRBJ2-2 TRBV9 CASSALNTGELFF TGTGCCAGCAGCGCCCTAAACACCGGGGAGCTGTTTTTT
few TRBD2 TRBJ2-1 TRBV7-2 CASSLGLAGGFNEQFF TGTGCCAGCAGCTTAGGGCTAGCGGGGGGGTTTAATGAGCAGTTCTTC
. . TRBJ1-2 TRBV7-2 CASSLELRVNYGYTF TGTGCCAGCAGCTTAGAACTTCGGGTGAACTATGGCTACACCTTC
. TRBD2 TRBJ2-5 TRBV28 CASSSLPTSGKETQYF TGTGCCAGCAGTTCTCTACCGACTAGCGGGAAAGAGACCCAGTACTTC
few TRBD2 TRBJ2-1 TRBV11-1 CASNPFGRSGGAFQPYNEQFF TGTGCCAGCAACCCGTTTGGTCGTAGCGGGGGGGCCTTCCAACCTTACAATGAGCAGTTCTTC
. . TRBJ1-5 TRBV5-1 CASSFGGVNQPQHF TGCGCCAGCAGCTTCGGGGGCGTAAATCAGCCCCAGCATTTT
. . TRBJ2-7 TRBV3-1 CASSQDVSGADYEQYF TGTGCCAGCAGCCAAGATGTTTCGGGGGCTGACTACGAGCAGTACTTC
. . TRBJ2-3 TRBV10-3 CAIRTDRSTDTQYF TGTGCCATCAGAACGGACAGAAGCACAGATACGCAGTATTTT
. TRBD2 TRBJ2-1 TRBV6-5 CASSYRTSGSYNEQFF TGTGCCAGCAGTTACCGGACTAGCGGATCCTACAATGAGCAGTTCTTC
few . TRBJ2-7 TRBV15 CATSRVSGAASSYEQYF TGTGCCACCAGCAGAGTGTCCGGGGCAGCCTCTTCCTACGAGCAGTACTTC
. TRBD2 TRBJ2-1 TRBV18 CASSPGGLDAYNEQFF TGTGCCAGCTCACCAGGGGGACTAGATGCCTACAATGAGCAGTTCTTC
many . TRBJ2-5 TRBV18 CASSTYAARDETQYF TGTGCCAGCTCCACGTACGCGGCCAGGGATGAGACCCAGTACTTC
. . TRBJ2-5 TRBV7-9 CASSPPSSTWETQYF TGTGCCAGCAGCCCGCCGTCTAGTACATGGGAGACCCAGTACTTC
. TRBD1 TRBJ2-4 TRBV20-1 CSAGGDREDIQYF TGCAGTGCGGGCGGGGACAGGGAGGACATTCAGTACTTC
. . TRBJ2-2 TRBV10-3 CAISENSLKRPNTGELFF TGTGCCATCAGTGAGAACAGTTTGAAGCGACCTAACACCGGGGAGCTGTTTTTT
few . TRBJ2-7 TRBV3-1 CASSQSFASRGEQYF TGTGCCAGCAGCCAAAGTTTTGCGAGTCGAGGCGAGCAGTACTTC
few TRBD1 TRBJ2-5 TRBV12-3/TRBV12-4 CASSVRTGPKGAQYF TGTGCCAGCAGTGTAAGGACAGGGCCTAAAGGGGCCCAGTACTTC
many TRBD2 TRBJ2-2 TRBV6-5 CASSYPTSGRATVGELFF TGTGCCAGCAGTTACCCGACTAGCGGGAGGGCCACTGTCGGGGAGCTGTTTTTT
many TRBD1 TRBJ1-5 TRBV18 CASSPGAGGAEKPQHF TGTGCCAGCTCACCAGGGGCAGGGGGGGCTGAGAAGCCCCAGCATTTT
few . TRBJ1-2 TRBV6-5 CASSYSGFGYTF TGTGCCAGCAGTTACTCTGGGTTTGGCTACACCTTC
few . TRBJ2-7 TRBV28 CASSLLTRVYEQYF TGTGCCAGCAGTTTGTTGACTAGAGTCTACGAGCAGTACTTC
. TRBD1 TRBJ2-4 TRBV6-1 CASSRTGLAKNIQYF TGTGCCAGCAGCCGGACAGGGCTAGCCAAAAACATTCAGTACTTC
. . TRBJ2-5 TRBV4-3 CASSQVARGLETQYF TGCGCCAGCAGCCAAGTAGCTCGGGGGTTGGAGACCCAGTACTTC
. . TRBJ2-1 TRBV29-1 CSVELGAGYGSYNEQFF TGCAGCGTTGAACTTGGGGCAGGGTACGGCTCCTACAATGAGCAGTTCTTC
many TRBD1 TRBJ2-1 TRBV29-1 CSVDRGLYNEQFF TGCAGCGTTGACAGGGGGCTTTACAATGAGCAGTTCTTC
few . TRBJ2-5 TRBV24-1 CATSAPGGGLETQYF TGTGCCACCAGTGCCCCCGGTGGAGGGTTGGAGACCCAGTACTTC